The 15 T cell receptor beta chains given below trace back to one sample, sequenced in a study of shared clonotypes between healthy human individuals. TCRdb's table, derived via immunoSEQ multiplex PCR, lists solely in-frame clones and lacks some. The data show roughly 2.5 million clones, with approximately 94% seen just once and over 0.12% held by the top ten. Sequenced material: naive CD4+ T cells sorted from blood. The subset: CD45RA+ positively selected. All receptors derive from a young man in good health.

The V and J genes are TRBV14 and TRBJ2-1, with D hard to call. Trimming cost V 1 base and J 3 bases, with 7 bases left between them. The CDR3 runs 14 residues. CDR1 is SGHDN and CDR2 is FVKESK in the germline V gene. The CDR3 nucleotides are TGTGCCAGCAGCCAAGGGTCGGTCTACAATGAGCAGTTCTTC. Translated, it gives CASSQGSVYNEQFF.

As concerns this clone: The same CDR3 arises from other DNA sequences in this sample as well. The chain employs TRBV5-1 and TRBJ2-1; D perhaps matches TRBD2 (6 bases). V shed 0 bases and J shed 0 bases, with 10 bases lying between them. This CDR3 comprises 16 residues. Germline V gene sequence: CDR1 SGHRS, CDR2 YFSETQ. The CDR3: CASSLAAGSSYNEQFF. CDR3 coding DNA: TGCGCCAGCAGCTTGGCCGCGGGGAGCTCCTACAATGAGCAGTTCTTC.

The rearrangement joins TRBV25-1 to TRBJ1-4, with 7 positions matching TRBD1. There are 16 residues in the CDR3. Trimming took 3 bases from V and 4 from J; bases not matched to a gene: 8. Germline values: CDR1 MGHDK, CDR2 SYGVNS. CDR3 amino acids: CASSDLSGGLNEKLFF. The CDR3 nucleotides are TGTGCCAGCAGTGACCTTTCAGGGGGACTTAATGAAAAACTGTTTTTT.

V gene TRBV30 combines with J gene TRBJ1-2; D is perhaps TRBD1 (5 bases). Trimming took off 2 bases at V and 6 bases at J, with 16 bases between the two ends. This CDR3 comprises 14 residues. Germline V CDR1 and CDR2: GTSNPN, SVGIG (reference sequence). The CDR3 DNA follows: TGTGCCTGGAGTCCGGGACCGGTGATACATGGCTACACCTTC. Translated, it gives CAWSPGPVIHGYTF.

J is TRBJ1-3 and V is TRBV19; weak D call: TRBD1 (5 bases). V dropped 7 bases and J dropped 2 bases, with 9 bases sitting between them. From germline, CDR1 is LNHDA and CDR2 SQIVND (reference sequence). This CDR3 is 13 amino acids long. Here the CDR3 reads CASMPGTGNTIYF. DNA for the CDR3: TGTGCCAGTATGCCAGGGACTGGAAACACCATATATTTT.

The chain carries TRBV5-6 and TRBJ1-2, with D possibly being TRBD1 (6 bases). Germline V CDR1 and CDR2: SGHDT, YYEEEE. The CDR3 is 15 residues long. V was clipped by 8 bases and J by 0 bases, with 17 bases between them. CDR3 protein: CASRPGTYSNYGYTF. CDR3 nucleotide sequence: TGTGCCAGTAGACCCGGGACATATTCTAACTATGGCTACACCTTC. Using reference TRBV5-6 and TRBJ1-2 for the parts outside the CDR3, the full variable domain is DAGVTQSPTHLIKTRGQQVTLRCSPKSGHDTVSWYQQALGQGPQFIFQYYEEEERQRGNFPDRFSGHQFPNYSSELNVNALLLGDSALYLCASRPGTYSNYGYTFGSGTRLTVV.

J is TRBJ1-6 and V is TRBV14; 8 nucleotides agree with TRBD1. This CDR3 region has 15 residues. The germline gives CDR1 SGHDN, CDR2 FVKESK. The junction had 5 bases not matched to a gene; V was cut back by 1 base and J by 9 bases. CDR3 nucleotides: TGTGCCAGCAGCCAAGCCGGACAGGGACGTTCACCCCTCCACTTT. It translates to CASSQAGQGRSPLHF.

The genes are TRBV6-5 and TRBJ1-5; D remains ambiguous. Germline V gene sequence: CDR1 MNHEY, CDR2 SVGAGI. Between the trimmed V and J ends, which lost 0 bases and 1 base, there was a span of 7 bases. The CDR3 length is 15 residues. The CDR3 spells CASSYSIWSNQPQHF. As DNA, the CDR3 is TGTGCCAGCAGTTACTCGATATGGAGCAATCAGCCCCAGCATTTT.

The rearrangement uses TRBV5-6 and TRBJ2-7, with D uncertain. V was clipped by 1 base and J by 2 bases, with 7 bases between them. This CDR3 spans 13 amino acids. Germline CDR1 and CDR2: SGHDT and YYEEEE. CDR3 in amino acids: CASSLFWTYEQYF. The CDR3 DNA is TGTGCCAGCAGCTTGTTTTGGACCTACGAGCAGTACTTC. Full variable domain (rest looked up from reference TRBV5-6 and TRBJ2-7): DAGVTQSPTHLIKTRGQQVTLRCSPKSGHDTVSWYQQALGQGPQFIFQYYEEEERQRGNFPDRFSGHQFPNYSSELNVNALLLGDSALYLCASSLFWTYEQYFGPGTRLTVT.

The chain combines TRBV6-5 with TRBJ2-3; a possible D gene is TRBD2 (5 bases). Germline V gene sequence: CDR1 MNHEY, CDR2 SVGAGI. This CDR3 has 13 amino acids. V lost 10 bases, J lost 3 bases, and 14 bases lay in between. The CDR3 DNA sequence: TGTGCCACTCGGGGTACGGCAACAGATACGCAGTATTTT. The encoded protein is CATRGTATDTQYF.

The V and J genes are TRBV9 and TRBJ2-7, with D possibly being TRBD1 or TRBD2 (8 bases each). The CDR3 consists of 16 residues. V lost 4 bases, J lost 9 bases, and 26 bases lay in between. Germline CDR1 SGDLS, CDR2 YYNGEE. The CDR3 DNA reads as TGTGCCAGCAGCCCAGGGGGCTTGCGGGAGGCTACGGGGCAGTACTTC. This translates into CASSPGGLREATGQYF.

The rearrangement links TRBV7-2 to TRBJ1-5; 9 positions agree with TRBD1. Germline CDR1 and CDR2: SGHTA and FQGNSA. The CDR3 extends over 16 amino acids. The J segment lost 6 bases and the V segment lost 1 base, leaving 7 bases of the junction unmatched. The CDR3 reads CASSLGGQGSTQPQHF. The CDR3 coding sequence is TGTGCCAGCAGCTTAGGTGGACAGGGGTCCACTCAGCCCCAGCATTTT. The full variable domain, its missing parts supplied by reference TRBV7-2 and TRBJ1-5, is GAGVSQSPSNKVTEKGKDVELRCDPISGHTALYWYRQSLGQGLEFLIYFQGNSAPDKSGLPSDRFSAERTGGSVSTLTIQRTQQEDSAVYLCASSLGGQGSTQPQHFGDGTRLSIL.

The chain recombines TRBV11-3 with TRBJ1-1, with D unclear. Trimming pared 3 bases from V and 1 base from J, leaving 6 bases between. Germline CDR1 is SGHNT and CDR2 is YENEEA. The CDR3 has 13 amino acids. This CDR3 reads CASSLTENTEAFF. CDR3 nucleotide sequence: TGTGCCAGCAGCTTGACTGAGAACACTGAAGCTTTCTTT.

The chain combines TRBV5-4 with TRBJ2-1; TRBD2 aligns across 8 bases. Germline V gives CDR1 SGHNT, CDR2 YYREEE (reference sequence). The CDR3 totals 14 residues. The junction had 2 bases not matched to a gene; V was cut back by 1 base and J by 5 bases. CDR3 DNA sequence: TGTGCCAGCAGCTTGAGGACTAGCAACAATGAGCAGTTCTTC. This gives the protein CASSLRTSNNEQFF.

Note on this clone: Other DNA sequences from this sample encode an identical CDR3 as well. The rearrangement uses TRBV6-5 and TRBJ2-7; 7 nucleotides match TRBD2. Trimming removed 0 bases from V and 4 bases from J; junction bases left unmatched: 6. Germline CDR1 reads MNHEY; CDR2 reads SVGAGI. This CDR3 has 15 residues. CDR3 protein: CASSYSSGGSYEQYF. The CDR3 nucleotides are TGTGCCAGCAGTTACTCCTCGGGGGGTTCGTACGAGCAGTACTTC.